This TCR beta chain was observed in a study of vaccination effects on CD4 cells after COVID-19. Per germline, CDR1 SGDLS and CDR2 YYNGEE. Between the trimmed V and J ends, which lost 0 bases and 2 bases, there was a span of 20 bases. This CDR3 region has 18 residues. This clone occurred a few times. The antigen is not known. After expansion with viral peptide pools in the ViraFEST assay, antigen-specific CD4+ T cells were sequenced. Around day 10 of culture, CD4+ T cells were separated out. Vaccine administered to participants consisted of two doses of either BNT162b2 or mRNA-1273. Half-medium exchanges with IL-2 medium took place on days 3 and 7. Libraries were prepared by immunoSEQ multiplex PCR; TCRdb keeps only in-frame clonotypes and omits some of them. The repertoire holds about 32,000 clones, with 55% to 75% as singletons.

The chain combines TRBV9 with TRBJ1-1; tentatively, D is TRBD1 (6 bases). The sequence came from a human donor who received a COVID-19 vaccine. The sample consisted of CD4+ T cells from PBMCs cultured with HCoV-229E spike peptides, taken after COVID-19 vaccination. The CDR3 DNA sequence: TGTGCCAGCAGCGTAGACGATAGGTCAGGGGACACAAACACTGAAGCTTTCTTT. Translated, it gives CASSVDDRSGDTNTEAFF.